This T cell receptor beta chain was documented in a study of OX40 agonist ivuxolimab in advanced cancers. Study as a whole: Recorded diagnoses for dose-escalation patients were hepatocellular carcinoma, melanoma, renal cell or head and neck cancer.

Clones were sequenced by immunoSEQ multiplex PCR, and TCRdb holds only the in-frame ones, with some missing. This table holds around 70,000 clones, 82% found once. Remarks on this clone: This specimen includes other DNA sequences encoding the same CDR3.

The CDR3 loop spans 12 amino acids. V lost 5 bases and J 5 bases, leaving 4 bases between the germline ends. Germline V CDR1 and CDR2: SGHTA, FQGNSA. The chain employs TRBV7-2 and TRBJ1-6; D is undetermined. The TCR was taken from an adult with an advanced solid tumor such as melanoma, head and neck, liver or kidney cancer. Source: CD4+ or CD8+ T cells sorted from blood, taken in a trial of the OX40 agonist ivuxolimab. CDR3 sequence: CASSLNNSPLHF. CDR3 coding DNA: TGTGCCAGCAGCCTTAATAATTCACCCCTCCACTTT.